One and the same sample provided the 25 T cell receptor beta chains below, sequenced in a study of T cell responses to AZD1222 COVID-19 vaccine. Profiling relied on immunoSEQ multiplex PCR, and the TCRdb table lists in-frame clones only, not all of them. Among some 130,000 clones listed, roughly 92% were seen once. The sample here was peripheral blood, taken on day 0 of AZD1222 vaccination. These receptors were obtained from an adult in good health.

The V gene is TRBV28, the J gene TRBJ1-2; D is uncertain. Germline-derived CDR1 and CDR2 are MDHEN and SYDVKM. Trimming cost V 2 bases and J 3 bases, with 13 bases left between them. The CDR3 has 15 amino acids. The CDR3 here is CASSLGGSSDYGYTF. The CDR3 DNA is TGTGCCAGCAGTTTAGGCGGGAGTTCGGACTATGGCTACACCTTC.

In nucleotides, the CDR3 is TGCAGTGCTAGTAGGCGGGCCAAAAACATTCAGTACTTC. It translates to CSASRRAKNIQYF. The rearrangement joins TRBV20-1 to TRBJ2-4; no firm D call. V was trimmed by 3 bases and J by 1 base, leaving 7 bases between them. Germline lookup yields CDR1 DFQATT and CDR2 SNEGSKA (reference sequence). The CDR3 spans 13 residues.

The chain is built from TRBV4-1 and TRBJ2-1, with 8 bases lining up with TRBD1. CDR1 MGHRA and CDR2 YSYEKL come from the germline V gene. This CDR3 is 13 amino acids long. Trimming took 0 bases from V and 14 from J; bases not matched to a gene: 6. The DNA of the CDR3 is TGCGCCAGCAGCCAAGACCCAGGGGGCAGGGAGTTCTTC. Encoded protein: CASSQDPGGREFF.

CDR3 amino acids: CASRGTSGNLNEQFF. The CDR3 nucleotides read TGTGCCAGCAGGGGGACTAGCGGGAACCTCAATGAGCAGTTCTTC. The chain carries TRBV25-1 and TRBJ2-1; 13 bases are shared with TRBD2. Germline V gene lookup returns CDR1 MGHDK and CDR2 SYGVNS. Trimming took 6 bases from V and 6 from J; bases not matched to a gene: 5. The CDR3 extends over 15 amino acids.

The chain uses TRBV24-1 and TRBJ1-1; tentatively, D is TRBD1 (5 bases). The CDR3 has 13 amino acids. Germline V gives CDR1 KGHDR, CDR2 SFDVKD. Trimming left V 2 bases short and J 5 bases short, with 8 bases between. CDR3 DNA: TGTGCCACCAGTGATTCTGGGGGAACTGAAGCTTTCTTT. The encoded protein is CATSDSGGTEAFF.

The genes are TRBV30 and TRBJ2-7; 9 bases agree with TRBD2. CDR1 GTSNPN and CDR2 SVGIG come from the germline V gene (reference sequence). This CDR3 is 13 amino acids long. With 8 bases clipped from V and 1 base from J, the junction kept 6 bases outside the gene matches. This CDR3 is CALGLASSYEQYF. The CDR3 nucleotides are TGTGCCCTAGGACTAGCGAGTTCCTACGAGCAGTACTTC.

This clone was picked up a small number of times. V and J are TRBV20-1 and TRBJ2-5; D uncertain. Looked up from germline, CDR1 is DFQATT and CDR2 is SNEGSKA (reference sequence). Trimming stripped 4 bases from V and 5 bases from J, with 8 bases between. The CDR3 has 11 residues. CDR3 DNA sequence: TGCAGTGCTAATCGTGGGGAGACCCAGTACTTC. It is translated as CSANRGETQYF.

The chain combines TRBV7-9 with TRBJ1-1; maybe TRBD1 (5 bases). V lost 7 bases to trimming and J lost 0 bases, with 12 bases between them. Germline loops: CDR1 SEHNR, CDR2 FQNEAQ (reference sequence). The CDR3 is made up of 14 amino acids. The CDR3 protein is CASTKGGVNTEAFF. CDR3 in DNA: TGTGCCAGCACCAAGGGAGGGGTGAACACTGAAGCTTTCTTT.

V and J are TRBV7-3 and TRBJ2-3; the D is unclear. The CDR3 consists of 13 residues. Germline CDR1 and CDR2: SGHTA and FQGTGA. V was pared by 7 bases and J by 0 bases, with 8 bases between. The CDR3 DNA reads as TGTGCCAGCACCGATCCTAGCACAGATACGCAGTATTTT. Protein: CASTDPSTDTQYF.

The genes are TRBV9 and TRBJ1-1; D remains ambiguous. Germline loops: CDR1 SGDLS, CDR2 YYNGEE. V lost 0 bases, J lost 1 base, and 7 bases lay in between. There are 14 residues in the CDR3. CDR3 sequence reads: CASSVGSSNTEAFF. In DNA form, the CDR3 reads TGTGCCAGCAGCGTAGGGAGTTCGAACACTGAAGCTTTCTTT.

The chain uses TRBV12-3 or TRBV12-4 and TRBJ2-7; D possibly matches TRBD1 or TRBD2 (5 bases each). CDR3 size: 12 residues. Trimming removed 6 bases from V and 4 bases from J, with 10 bases in between. The DNA for the CDR3 is TGTGCCAGCAGAGGGGAGTTGTACGAGCAGTACTTC. Translating it yields CASRGELYEQYF.

This clone occurred a few times. The genes are TRBV19 and TRBJ1-5; tentatively, D is TRBD1 (6 bases). This CDR3 comprises 14 residues. Germline V CDR1 and CDR2: LNHDA, SQIVND (reference sequence). With 6 bases removed from V and 2 bases from J, the gap between germline ends came to 11 bases. The CDR3: CASRRGGGNQPQHF. CDR3 DNA sequence: TGTGCCAGTAGGCGGGGGGGCGGCAATCAGCCCCAGCATTTT.

The rearrangement uses TRBV6-2 or TRBV6-3 and TRBJ2-7; possibly TRBD1 or TRBD2 for D (5 bases each). This CDR3 has 15 amino acids. Germline lookup yields CDR1 MNHEY and CDR2 SVGEGT. The germline V and J ends were trimmed by 2 bases and 3 bases, with 14 bases remaining between them. DNA of the CDR3: TGTGCCAGCAGTTACCGGGCAGGGAGCAACTACGAGCAGTACTTC. Translating it yields CASSYRAGSNYEQYF.

This chain's CDR3 is CASSEAGTSFYEQYF. The CDR3 DNA reads as TGTGCCAGCAGTGAGGCCGGGACGTCTTTCTACGAGCAGTACTTC. The chain is built from TRBV2 and TRBJ2-7; D could derive from TRBD1 or TRBD2 (5 bases each). The CDR3 totals 15 residues. Per the germline V gene, CDR1 is SNHLY and CDR2 is FYNNEI. V gave up 3 bases and J gave up 3 bases, with 15 bases separating them. Using reference TRBV2 and TRBJ2-7 for the parts outside the CDR3, the full variable domain is EPEVTQTPSHQVTQMGQEVILRCVPISNHLYFYWYRQILGQKVEFLVSFYNNEISEKSEIFDDQFSVERPDGSNFTLKIRSTKLEDSAMYFCASSEAGTSFYEQYFGPGTRLTVT.

This sequence joins TRBV7-9 and TRBJ2-3; TRBD2 might be the D (5 bases). Per the germline V gene, CDR1 is SEHNR and CDR2 is FQNEAQ (reference sequence). The CDR3 is 15 amino acids. The V and J ends lost 4 bases and 5 bases respectively, with 16 bases between them. In nucleotides, the CDR3 is TGTGCCAGCAGCTACGGGTTCGGGGAGCAAGATACGCAGTATTTT. It encodes CASSYGFGEQDTQYF.

J is TRBJ2-3 and V is TRBV10-1, with a possible D match to TRBD1 (6 bases). Trimming took off 5 bases at V and 5 bases at J, with 11 bases between the two ends. CDR1 is WNHNN and CDR2 is SYGVQD in the germline V gene (reference sequence). The CDR3 runs to 13 residues. Here the CDR3 DNA reads TGCGCCAGCAGTTCTACCAGGGGAGATACGCAGTATTTT. Translated, it gives CASSSTRGDTQYF.

The V call is TRBV15, the J call TRBJ2-7; TRBD1 matches 9 bases. Germline loops: CDR1 LNHNV, CDR2 YYDKDF (reference sequence). The V gene end was trimmed by 2 bases and the J gene end by 3 bases; junction bases not matched to a gene: 5. The CDR3 extends over 15 amino acids. The CDR3 bases are TGTGCCACCAGCAGATCTGGACAGGGGCGCTACGAGCAGTACTTC. Its translation: CATSRSGQGRYEQYF.

The chain is built from TRBV29-1 and TRBJ1-1; 7 positions agree with TRBD1. The V segment lost 7 bases and the J segment 5 bases; nucleotides outside the gene matches: 13. Germline V gives CDR1 SQVTM, CDR2 ANQGSEA. The CDR3 contains 14 residues. The chain's CDR3 is CSALGATGETEAFF. Written as DNA, the CDR3 is TGCAGCGCCTTGGGGGCAACAGGGGAAACTGAAGCTTTCTTT.

This clone was observed a single time. The chain recombines TRBV19 with TRBJ2-4, with D maybe TRBD1 (5 bases). The CDR3 has 12 amino acids. In germline, CDR1 is LNHDA, CDR2 SQIVND (reference sequence). The germline V and J ends were trimmed by 6 bases and 5 bases, with 8 bases remaining between them. In DNA form, the CDR3 reads TGTGCCAGTAGGGGCAGGGAAAACATTCAGTACTTC. Its translation is CASRGRENIQYF.

J is TRBJ2-1 and V is TRBV19; D perhaps matches TRBD2 (5 bases). CDR3 length: 16 amino acids. Between the trimmed V and J ends, which lost 0 bases and 4 bases, there was a span of 13 bases. Germline values: CDR1 LNHDA, CDR2 SQIVND (reference sequence). The CDR3 DNA sequence: TGTGCCAGTAGTATAGATCGGCGGGCCTTTTACAATGAGCAGTTCTTC. Its protein product is CASSIDRRAFYNEQFF. Full variable domain (missing parts from reference TRBV19 and TRBJ2-1): DGGITQSPKYLFRKEGQNVTLSCEQNLNHDAMYWYRQDPGQGLRLIYYSQIVNDFQKGDIAEGYSVSREKKESFPLTVTSAQKNPTAFYLCASSIDRRAFYNEQFFGPGTRLTVL.

The V and J genes are TRBV7-6 and TRBJ2-7, with 9 bases that match TRBD2. The CDR3 is 16 residues long. CDR1 and CDR2 from the germline V gene are SGHVS and FNYEAQ. With 1 base clipped from V and 6 bases from J, the junction kept 10 bases outside the gene matches. In DNA form, the CDR3 reads TGTGCCAGCAGCTTAGGTGCCGGGACTAGCCGCACCGAGCAGTACTTC. Protein: CASSLGAGTSRTEQYF.

J is TRBJ1-1 and V is TRBV5-1; possible D gene TRBD1, 6 bases. The CDR3 spans 14 residues. Trimming removed 4 bases from V and 1 base from J, with 11 bases in between. CDR1 is SGHRS and CDR2 is YFSETQ in the germline V gene. The CDR3 DNA follows: TGCGCCAGCAGCCAGGACAGTCCGAACACTGAAGCTTTCTTT. Translated, it gives CASSQDSPNTEAFF.

V and J are TRBV7-9 and TRBJ2-5; unclear D gene. The CDR3 is 16 amino acids. Germline lookup yields CDR1 SEHNR and CDR2 FQNEAQ (reference sequence). V was clipped by 0 bases and J by 2 bases, with 13 bases between them. Here the CDR3 reads CASSLALSERQETQYF. CDR3 DNA: TGTGCCAGCAGCTTAGCCCTGTCAGAGAGACAAGAGACCCAGTACTTC.

The chain recombines TRBV4-1 with TRBJ1-2; no clear D. Germline CDR1 is MGHRA and CDR2 is YSYEKL. There are 16 residues in the CDR3. V lost 2 bases and J lost 1, with 14 bases in between. Here the CDR3 reads CASSQSLRRDNYGYTF. The CDR3, as DNA: TGCGCCAGCAGCCAATCCCTACGGCGGGATAACTATGGCTACACCTTC.

The rearrangement uses TRBV18 and TRBJ2-7; D may correspond to TRBD1 or TRBD2 (5 bases each). Trimming cost V 3 bases and J 5 bases, with 17 bases left between them. The CDR3 has 15 residues. Germline values: CDR1 KGHSH, CDR2 LQKENI. This chain's CDR3 is CASSPSRGRDDEQYF. CDR3 coding DNA: TGTGCCAGCTCACCCTCGAGGGGCAGAGACGACGAGCAGTACTTC.